This T cell receptor (beta chain) was obtained from a study of CD8 T cells in ankylosing spondylitis. V was shortened by 2 bases and J by 10 bases, with 12 bases between the two germline ends. This CDR3 spans 13 amino acids. Germline CDR1 SGDLS, CDR2 YYNGEE. TCRdb independently ran MiXCR on the 5' RACE reads; one entry per CDR3 protein. The profile shows approximately 43,000 distinct CDR3 sequences, around 3.8% of them singletons. This clonotype came up a few times. The gene calls are TRBV9 and TRBJ1-4, with D hard to call. The sequence was collected from a female donor with ankylosing spondylitis or in good health (not recorded which). The sample consisted of blood, either unsorted or a sorted T cell fraction (not recorded which). The CDR3 region is CASSVIEDGKLFF. Here the CDR3 DNA reads TGTGCCAGCAGCGTGATTGAAGATGGAAAACTGTTTTTT.